What follows are 11 T cell receptor beta chains derived from one specimen sequenced in a study of blood T cell repertoires in COVID-19. The data were produced by immunoSEQ multiplex PCR, yet TCRdb's version contains in-frame clones alone and is incomplete. The table shows over 200,000 clones, with 87% occurring only once. Sequenced material: PBMCs or T cells enriched from blood (not recorded which). These receptors came from a young man who had recovered from COVID-19.

The chain carries TRBV30 and TRBJ1-2; D is unresolved. CDR1 is GTSNPN, CDR2 SVGIG, per germline (reference sequence). The CDR3 runs to 14 residues. Trimming pared 3 bases from V and 2 bases from J, leaving 13 bases between. The CDR3 DNA follows: TGTGCCTGGAGCCCCCACCCGGGAAACTATGGCTACACCTTC. This sequence encodes CAWSPHPGNYGYTF.

The chain is built from TRBV2 and TRBJ2-3, with 7 bases lining up with TRBD2. V lost 8 bases to trimming and J lost 1 base; unmatched junction nucleotides: 21. Germline V lookup: CDR1 SNHLY, CDR2 FYNNEI. CDR3 length equals 19 residues. CDR3 sequence (DNA): TGTGCCAGCCACGATAGGGCTAGCGGAACCCGTGGGGGCACAGATACGCAGTATTTT. Translation: CASHDRASGTRGGTDTQYF.

The rearrangement links TRBV29-1 to TRBJ1-2, with 9 bases lining up with TRBD1. The length of the CDR3 is 13 residues. The germline V gene has CDR1 SQVTM and CDR2 ANQGSEA. V was clipped by 8 bases and J by 6 bases; unmatched bases: 10. Here the CDR3 reads CSTTGTGTHGYTF. For the CDR3, the DNA is TGCAGCACAACTGGGACAGGGACTCATGGCTACACCTTC.

The chain employs TRBV7-9 and TRBJ2-1; TRBD2 might be the D (6 bases). CDR1 is SEHNR and CDR2 is FQNEAQ in the germline V gene (reference sequence). V dropped 2 bases and J dropped 10 bases, with 18 bases sitting between them. The CDR3 contains 15 residues. This chain's CDR3 is CASSLLNAGSWEQFF. The CDR3 DNA reads as TGTGCCAGCAGCTTATTGAATGCGGGAAGTTGGGAGCAGTTCTTC.

The chain employs TRBV7-9 and TRBJ1-3; no clear D. The V end lost 1 base, the J end lost 0 bases, and 7 bases lay between the germline ends. Germline values: CDR1 SEHNR, CDR2 FQNEAQ (reference sequence). The CDR3 is 15 residues long. The CDR3 nucleotides are TGTGCCAGCAGCTTAGTGGGAGACTCTGGAAACACCATATATTTT. This gives the protein CASSLVGDSGNTIYF.

This clone was recorded once. The chain carries TRBV6-6 and TRBJ1-5, with D maybe TRBD1 (6 bases). The CDR3 length is 14 residues. The germline gives CDR1 MNHNY, CDR2 SVGAGI (reference sequence). The ends were cut back, 9 bases at V and 7 bases at J, with 19 bases in the middle. Written as DNA, the CDR3 is TGTGCCAGTGGGGCGGTAACAGGGCGGCAGCCCCAGCATTTT. It codes for CASGAVTGRQPQHF.

V and J are TRBV3-1 (or the pseudogene TRBV3-2) and TRBJ2-7, with 7 bases aligning to TRBD2. Trimming cost V 4 bases and J 5 bases; bases outside gene matches: 8. The CDR3 consists of 14 residues. Germline CDR1 and CDR2: LGHDT and YNNKEL (reference sequence). CDR3 DNA: TGTGCCAGCAGCCGCGATGGGGGGGTCGACGAGCAGTACTTC. Protein product: CASSRDGGVDEQYF.

The rearrangement links TRBV10-2 to TRBJ2-7; a weak D match, TRBD1 (5 bases). Looked up from germline, CDR1 is WSHSY and CDR2 is SAAADI. The CDR3 sequence is 14 residues long. V was pared by 3 bases and J by 6 bases, with 15 bases between. The CDR3 reads CASSEIQGVREQYF. The CDR3 DNA reads TGCGCCAGCAGTGAAATCCAGGGTGTACGCGAGCAGTACTTC.

CDR3 DNA sequence: TGTGCCAGCACCCTACATACTAGTCCTGGTGAGCAGTTCTTC. This gives the protein CASTLHTSPGEQFF. This chain joins TRBV7-9 and TRBJ2-1; D may be TRBD2 (5 bases). The V gene's germline CDR1 is SEHNR and CDR2 FQNEAQ (reference sequence). V was clipped by 7 bases and J by 9 bases, with 19 bases between them. The CDR3 extends over 14 amino acids.

V and J are TRBV25-1 and TRBJ2-2; 9 bases agree with TRBD1. The CDR3 covers 18 residues. Per the germline V gene, CDR1 is MGHDK and CDR2 is SYGVNS. V lost 3 bases to trimming and J lost 4 bases; unmatched junction nucleotides: 12. The CDR3 spells CASSDEVGQGSFTGELFF. The CDR3 nucleotides are TGTGCCAGCAGTGATGAGGTGGGACAGGGCTCCTTCACCGGGGAGCTGTTTTTT. The full variable domain, in which reference TRBV25-1 and TRBJ2-2 provide the parts outside the CDR3, is EADIYQTPRYLVIGTGKKITLECSQTMGHDKMYWYQQDPGMELHLIHYSYGVNSTEKGDLSSESTVSRIRTEHFPLTLESARPSHTSQYLCASSDEVGQGSFTGELFFGEGSRLTVL.

The chain has TRBV3-1 (or the pseudogene TRBV3-2) and TRBJ2-6; weak D call: TRBD1 (6 bases). This CDR3 region has 17 residues. Per germline, CDR1 LGHDT and CDR2 YNNKEL (reference sequence). Trimming pared 1 base from V and 2 bases from J, leaving 12 bases between. CDR3 sequence (DNA): TGTGCCAGCAGCCAAGGCAGGGGAATTACTGGGGCCAACGTCCTGACTTTC. Amino acid sequence: CASSQGRGITGANVLTF.